This TCR beta chain was sequenced for a study of cytomegalovirus exposure and HLA in healthy donors. J lost 0 bases, V lost 4 bases, and 6 bases had no gene match. Germline CDR1 is SGHAT and CDR2 is FQNNGV. This CDR3 has 16 amino acids. PCR was performed using 60 Vbeta and 13 Jbeta primers. Data came from immunoSEQ multiplex PCR; TCRdb stores just in-frame clones and leaves some out. The table shows about 120,000 clones, with around 77% occurring only once. Material: PBMCs. The receptor comes from a middle-aged man in good health and CMV-seropositive. The rearrangement joins TRBV11-2 to TRBJ2-3, with 8 nucleotides matching TRBD2. As DNA, the CDR3 is TGTGCCAGCAGCTCTACCCTAGCGGGCAGCACAGATACGCAGTATTTT. Its translation is CASSSTLAGSTDTQYF.